This T cell receptor (beta chain) came from a study of T cell clonotyping in hematopoietic cell transplantation. Profiled with immunoSEQ multiplex PCR; TCRdb holds only in-frame clones, not every one. The profile shows 9,000 or so clones, almost 85% of them singletons. The sample here was PBMCs, taken 180 days after allogeneic stem cell transplant. This clonotype was obtained from a female patient aged 25-39 years who had an allogeneic stem cell transplant, so the T cells may come from the graft donor. Some clones in this sample may be carry-over from other donors' samples.

CDR3 nucleotide sequence: TGTGCCAGCAGTGGGGACAGGGGGCTCCTCACCTTC. Translating gives CASSGDRGLLTF. The chain recombines TRBV2 with TRBJ1-2; 12 bases match TRBD1. This CDR3 is 12 amino acids long. Unmatched junction bases numbered 4, after V lost 4 bases and J lost 13 bases. Germline assignment: CDR1 SNHLY and CDR2 FYNNEI.